This T cell receptor (beta chain) was sequenced during a study of technical replicates of blood from several donors. The germline V and J ends were trimmed by 1 base and 4 bases, with 15 bases remaining between them. Germline CDR1 reads SGDLS; CDR2 reads YYNGEE. The CDR3 has 15 amino acids. Method: immunoSEQ multiplex PCR; TCRdb's copy keeps in-frame clones and lacks some. The profile shows about 88,000 clones, roughly 94% of them singletons. The receptor was isolated from a human donor in good health. The sample taken for sequencing was T cells isolated from PBMCs. The gene calls are TRBV9 and TRBJ2-7, with TRBD1 as a possible D gene (6 bases). The CDR3: CASSVSTGQYYEQYF. For the CDR3, the DNA is TGTGCCAGCAGCGTATCAACGGGACAATATTACGAGCAGTACTTC.